This entry lists 12 T cell receptor beta chains sequenced from one sample in a study of T cell responses to AZD1222 COVID-19 vaccine. Profiling relied on immunoSEQ multiplex PCR, and the TCRdb table lists in-frame clones only, not all of them. This table holds about 150,000 clones, around 89% found once. The sample was peripheral blood, taken on day 0 of AZD1222 vaccination. These receptors were collected from an adult in good health.

The chain carries TRBV7-8 and TRBJ2-2; possibly TRBD2 for D (5 bases). V was trimmed by 8 bases and J by 6 bases, leaving 16 bases between them. Germline loops: CDR1 SGHVS, CDR2 FQNEAQ. The CDR3 covers 14 residues. CDR3 in amino acids: CASGGEVRAGELFF. CDR3 coding DNA: TGTGCCAGCGGAGGTGAAGTCCGGGCCGGGGAGCTGTTTTTT.

This clone was seen a few times. The chain carries TRBV7-3 and TRBJ2-2; 8 bases match TRBD2. The V segment lost 2 bases and the J segment 4 bases; nucleotides outside the gene matches: 3. Germline CDR1 SGHTA, CDR2 FQGTGA. This CDR3 is 15 amino acids long. CDR3 DNA sequence: TGTGCCAGCAGCTTAGGACTAGCTGGCACCGGGGAGCTGTTTTTT. This encodes CASSLGLAGTGELFF.

This clone was observed a handful of times. The chain combines TRBV5-8 with TRBJ2-7; 9 bases are shared with TRBD2. The CDR3 has 15 amino acids. Trimming took 4 bases from V and 7 from J; bases not matched to a gene: 12. Germline loops: CDR1 SGHTS, CDR2 YDEGEE. CDR3 sequence: CASSVIWGLAGEQYV. The CDR3 bases are TGTGCCAGCAGCGTGATTTGGGGACTAGCAGGGGAGCAGTACGTC.

J is TRBJ2-3 and V is TRBV7-9; a possible D gene is TRBD2 (5 bases). The germline V and J ends were trimmed by 4 bases and 1 base, with 9 bases remaining between them. Looked up from germline, CDR1 is SEHNR and CDR2 is FQNEAQ (reference sequence). The CDR3 loop spans 14 amino acids. The CDR3 is CASSSQRRTDTQYF. The CDR3 region has the DNA TGTGCCAGCAGCTCACAGCGGCGCACAGATACGCAGTATTTT. Supplemented by reference TRBV7-9 and TRBJ2-3, the full variable domain reads DTGVSQNPRHKITKRGQNVTFRCDPISEHNRLYWYRQTLGQGPEFLTYFQNEAQLEKSRLLSDRFSAERPKGSFSTLEIQRTEQGDSAMYLCASSSQRRTDTQYFGPGTRLTVL.

This chain uses TRBV9 with TRBJ2-2; D is tentatively TRBD1 or TRBD2 (6 bases each). This CDR3 contains 13 residues. The germline gives CDR1 SGDLS, CDR2 YYNGEE. V lost 4 bases, J lost 7 bases, and 11 bases lay in between. CDR3 residues: CASSPRGLGELFF. The CDR3 coding sequence is TGTGCCAGCAGCCCTCGGGGGCTCGGGGAGCTGTTTTTT.

The chain combines TRBV18 with TRBJ1-3; no clear D gene. V was pared by 3 bases and J by 0 bases, with 9 bases between. Germline loops: CDR1 KGHSH, CDR2 LQKENI. The length of the CDR3 is 15 residues. CDR3: CASSPERPSGNTIYF. In DNA form, the CDR3 reads TGTGCCAGCTCACCGGAAAGACCCTCTGGAAACACCATATATTTT.

This chain connects TRBV6-1 to TRBJ1-6; D call uncertain. Trimming pared 2 bases from V and 4 bases from J, leaving 9 bases between. Germline-derived CDR1 and CDR2 are MNHNS and SASEGT. The CDR3 spans 15 residues. CDR3 in amino acids: CASSEFTVYNSPLHF. CDR3 coding DNA: TGTGCCAGCAGTGAATTTACAGTTTATAATTCACCCCTCCACTTT.

This rearrangement joins TRBV19 to TRBJ1-5; no clear D gene. The germline V and J ends were trimmed by 3 bases and 11 bases, with 14 bases remaining between them. This CDR3 comprises 13 residues. Looked up from germline, CDR1 is LNHDA and CDR2 is SQIVND (reference sequence). Written as DNA, the CDR3 is TGTGCCAGTAGTATTACCGCCACTGCGGCCCAGCATTTT. Translating gives CASSITATAAQHF.

This clone was recorded once. The chain carries TRBV29-1 and TRBJ2-5; a weak D match, TRBD2 (5 bases). The CDR3 length is 18 residues. Between the trimmed V and J ends, which lost 1 base and 5 bases, there was a span of 26 bases. Looked up from germline, CDR1 is SQVTM and CDR2 is ANQGSEA. CDR3 in DNA: TGCAGCGTTGAAGGGGTGTTGAATGTCGTTGCGGGTTGGGAGACCCAGTACTTC. Translation: CSVEGVLNVVAGWETQYF.

This chain uses TRBV5-1 with TRBJ1-2; weak D call: TRBD1 (6 bases). The CDR3 totals 12 residues. V gave up 4 bases and J gave up 7 bases, with 11 bases separating them. CDR1 and CDR2 from the germline V gene are SGHRS and YFSETQ. This chain's CDR3 is CASSADRAGYTF. CDR3 bases: TGCGCCAGCAGCGCGGACAGAGCTGGCTACACCTTC.

The genes are TRBV20-1 and TRBJ1-3; D is unresolved. CDR1 and CDR2 (germline): DFQATT, SNEGSKA (reference sequence). The CDR3 contains 15 residues. V lost 3 bases and J lost 0, with 12 bases in between. CDR3 residues: CSASPIGTSGNTIYF. The DNA of the CDR3 is TGCAGTGCTAGTCCCATAGGAACCTCTGGAAACACCATATATTTT.

This chain joins TRBV6-5 and TRBJ2-3; TRBD1 aligns across 8 bases. Per germline, CDR1 MNHEY and CDR2 SVGAGI. This CDR3 region has 15 residues. Trimming at V came to 0 bases and at J to 1 base, leaving 0 bases not matched to a gene. The CDR3 DNA sequence: TGTGCCAGCAGTTACTCGGGACAGGGCACAGATACGCAGTATTTT. It codes for CASSYSGQGTDTQYF.